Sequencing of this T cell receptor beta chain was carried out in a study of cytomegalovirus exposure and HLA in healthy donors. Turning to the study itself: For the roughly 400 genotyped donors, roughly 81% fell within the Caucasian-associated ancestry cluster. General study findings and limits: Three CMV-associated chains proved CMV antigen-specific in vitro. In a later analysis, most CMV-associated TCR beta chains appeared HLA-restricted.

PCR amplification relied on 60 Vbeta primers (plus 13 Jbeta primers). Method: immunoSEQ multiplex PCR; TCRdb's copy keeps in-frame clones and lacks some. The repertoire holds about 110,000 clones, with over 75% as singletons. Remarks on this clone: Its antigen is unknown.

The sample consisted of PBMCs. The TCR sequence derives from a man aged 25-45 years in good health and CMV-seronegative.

CDR3 loop: CASSLDRGEQYF. CDR3 bases: TGTGCCAGCAGCTTAGACAGGGGGGAGCAGTACTTC. The chain combines TRBV5-4 with TRBJ2-7; TRBD1 agrees at 9 bases. Per the germline V gene, CDR1 is SGHNT and CDR2 is YYREEE (reference sequence). This CDR3 comprises 12 residues. The J segment lost 7 bases and the V segment lost 2 bases, leaving 1 base of the junction unmatched.